These 5 T cell receptor beta chains were all obtained from the same sample, sequenced in a study of CD8 T cells in ankylosing spondylitis. TCRdb fed the 5' RACE reads into MiXCR, producing one record per CDR3 protein. The profile shows 200,000 to 250,000 distinct CDR3 sequences, roughly 24% of them singletons. Sequenced sample: blood, either unsorted or a sorted T cell fraction (not recorded which). Every receptor here comes from a male donor with ankylosing spondylitis or in good health (not recorded which).

The sample holds many counts of this clonotype. V usage is TRBV28 and J usage is TRBJ1-5; TRBD1 matches at 9 bases. With 5 bases clipped from V and 1 base from J, the junction kept 9 bases outside the gene matches. This CDR3 spans 17 amino acids. CDR1 and CDR2 (germline): MDHEN, SYDVKM. For the CDR3, the DNA is TGTGCCAGCAGTCGGGGAGGGGACAGGGAAAGCAATCAGCCCCAGCATTTT. Translation gives CASSRGGDRESNQPQHF.

This chain uses TRBV29-1 with TRBJ2-3, with TRBD2 matching over 7 bases. The V gene's germline CDR1 is SQVTM and CDR2 ANQGSEA. Trimming removed 4 bases from V and 3 bases from J; junction bases left unmatched: 4. There are 13 residues in the CDR3. The CDR3 region has the DNA TGCAGCGTTGCACCAGCGGGGACAGATACGCAGTATTTT. It is translated as CSVAPAGTDTQYF.

This clonotype was seen a few times. The CDR3 loop reads CSAIPQDYRYNEQFF. The CDR3 DNA follows: TGCAGTGCTATCCCCCAGGACTACCGATACAATGAGCAGTTCTTC. The J gene is TRBJ2-1, the V gene TRBV20-1; D perhaps matches TRBD2 (6 bases). CDR3 length equals 15 residues. Germline V gene data show CDR1 as DFQATT and CDR2 as SNEGSKA (reference sequence). V lost 4 bases and J lost 4, with 17 bases in between.

This CDR3 is CASSLGSGQPQHF. CDR3 coding DNA: TGCGCCAGCAGCTTGGGGAGCGGTCAGCCCCAGCATTTT. The gene calls are TRBV5-1 and TRBJ1-5, with D unclear. This CDR3 spans 13 amino acids. Deletions cut 0 bases from V and 6 bases from J, with 7 bases between. Germline CDR1 reads SGHRS; CDR2 reads YFSETQ.

A word on this clonotype: A much bigger clone sits one base away, suggesting this may be a read error. The chain employs TRBV29-1 and TRBJ2-3, with D possibly called TRBD1 or TRBD2 (5 bases each). The length of the CDR3 is 13 residues. V was pared by 2 bases and J by 6 bases, with 12 bases between. Germline CDR1 is SQVTM and CDR2 is ANQGSEA. CDR3 region: CSVELHRRDTQYF. The CDR3, as DNA: TGCAGCGTTGAATTGCACAGGAGGGATACGCAGTATTTT.